This T cell receptor (beta chain) comes out of a study of CD8 T cells in ankylosing spondylitis. This clonotype was observed a few times. V was pared by 2 bases and J by 2 bases, with 8 bases between. Germline V gives CDR1 SGHVS, CDR2 FNYEAQ. The CDR3 is 14 residues long. TCRdb re-called the 5' RACE reads through MiXCR, storing one row per CDR3 protein. The sample lists under 200,000 distinct CDR3 sequences; approximately 10% were seen once. Input material: blood, either unsorted or a sorted T cell fraction (not recorded which). This TCR was sampled from a female donor with ankylosing spondylitis or in good health (not recorded which). The chain has TRBV7-6 and TRBJ2-3; D is unresolved. The CDR3 sequence is CASSLTVSTDTQYF. DNA for the CDR3: TGTGCCAGCAGCTTAACAGTCTCCACAGATACGCAGTATTTT.